This entry describes one T cell receptor beta chain. Its matching antigen is unknown. This record belongs to a study of T cell responses to AZD1222 COVID-19 vaccine. Germline CDR1 SGDLS, CDR2 YYNGEE. Trimming pared 3 bases from V and 7 bases from J, leaving 14 bases between. This CDR3 region has 13 residues. The study's findings and limits: Seropositive at baseline were only six AZD1222 recipients. Clonal diversity was possibly underestimated; the donors were predominantly white British and more often female.

TCRdb's table, derived via immunoSEQ multiplex PCR, lists solely in-frame clones and lacks some. This sample yields more than 70,000 clones, of which nearly 90% are seen a single time; about 1.6% belongs to the top ten. The specimen was peripheral blood, collected on day 0 of AZD1222 vaccination. The chain is built from TRBV9 and TRBJ2-7, with D unresolved. This clonotype was sampled from an adult in good health. CDR3: CASSAEMGWEQYF. The CDR3 nucleotides read TGTGCCAGCAGCGCCGAAATGGGGTGGGAGCAGTACTTC.